What follows are 28 T cell receptor delta chains derived from one specimen sequenced in a study of gamma-delta T cells after stem cell transplantation. TCRdb reprocessed the RT-PCR reads using CATT. The sample shows under 900 delta-chain clones, 12% of them seen only once. Sequences were obtained from gamma-delta T cells. These receptor sequences come from a human donor. It is not recorded whose cells these are; they may come from a transplant donor. This table probably holds off-target reads from a library built for another chain.

CDR3 region: CACDSLWEYTDKLIF. Here the CDR3 DNA reads TGTGCCTGTGACAGCTTGTGGGAATACACCGATAAACTCATCTTT. V usage is TRDV2 and J usage is TRDJ1; D gene uncertain. CDR1 and CDR2 (germline): GEAIGNYY, EKD. The V end was cut by 2 bases, the J end by 0 bases, with 12 bases between. There are 15 residues in the CDR3.

This clone has more than one count but fewer than ten. The rearrangement links TRDV2 to TRDJ1; D may be TRDD3 (6 bases). The germline CDR1 and CDR2 sequences are GEAIGNYY and EKD. V was shortened by 0 bases and J by 2 bases, with 6 bases between the two germline ends. There are 13 residues in the CDR3. CDR3 coding DNA: TGTGCCTGTGACACCTGGGGGACCGATAAACTCATCTTT. Translation: CACDTWGTDKLIF.

This clone was counted a few times. This chain connects TRDV2 to TRDJ3; 8 nucleotides line up with TRDD3. Germline V gene lookup returns CDR1 GEAIGNYY and CDR2 EKD. V shed 0 bases and J 2 bases; nucleotides not matched to a gene: 8. The CDR3 runs 19 residues. CDR3 sequence (DNA): TGTGCCTGTGACACCGCGACTGGGGGCCCTACCTGGGACACCCGACAGATGTTTTTC. Amino acid sequence: CACDTATGGPTWDTRQMFF.

The chain recombines TRDV2 with TRDJ1; 9 nucleotides align to TRDD3. The CDR3 is 16 residues long. The V gene end was trimmed by 0 bases and the J gene end by 6 bases; junction bases not matched to a gene: 10. The V gene's germline CDR1 is GEAIGNYY and CDR2 EKD. CDR3 residues: CACDTLNRGIPHKLIF. DNA for the CDR3: TGTGCCTGTGACACCTTAAACCGGGGGATACCGCATAAACTCATCTTT.

The table lists this clone with a few counts. This chain uses TRDV2 with TRDJ1, with 7 positions matching TRDD3. J lost 4 bases, V lost 1 base, and 17 bases had no gene match. CDR1 is GEAIGNYY and CDR2 is EKD in the germline V gene. The CDR3 has 18 amino acids. Here the CDR3 DNA reads TGTGCCTGTGACACTTTATCGGCCGAGGTGGGGGAAGGCGATAAACTCATCTTT. Protein sequence: CACDTLSAEVGEGDKLIF.

The table lists this clone with a few counts. V usage is TRDV2 and J usage is TRDJ1, with 7 bases aligning to TRDD2. V was clipped by 2 bases and J by 1 base; unmatched bases: 30. CDR3 size: 23 residues. Germline V gives CDR1 GEAIGNYY, CDR2 EKD. In DNA, the CDR3 is TGTGCCTGTGACATGCTCTTCCTAAACGCCTCTAGACTAGCGGATAAACCCACCGATAAACTCATCTTT. Encoded protein: CACDMLFLNASRLADKPTDKLIF.

There are a few counts of this clone. V gene TRDV2 combines with J gene TRDJ1; 10 bases fit TRDD3. The germline V gene has CDR1 GEAIGNYY and CDR2 EKD. The CDR3 length is 17 residues. J gave up 3 bases and V 0 bases, and 9 bases lay outside the gene matches. The CDR3 protein is CACDTLGDIPPADKLIF. As DNA, the CDR3 is TGTGCCTGTGACACCCTGGGGGATATTCCCCCCGCCGATAAACTCATCTTT.

Sample share makes this clone large. The chain has TRDV1 and TRDJ1, with D hard to call. In germline, CDR1 is TSWWSYY, CDR2 QGS. The ends were cut back, 3 bases at V and 0 bases at J, with 32 bases in the middle. This CDR3 region has 22 residues. The CDR3 protein is CALGDLRLVWFDTPDYTDKLIF. CDR3 DNA: TGTGCTCTTGGGGACTTACGGCTGGTTTGGTTTGACACTCCCGACTACACCGATAAACTCATCTTT.

This clone was seen a handful of times. Its ends do not fully match the called genes, so a read error is possible. The chain uses TRDV2 and TRDJ1, with 9 bases lining up with TRDD2. Germline CDR1 is GEAIGNYY and CDR2 is EKD. CDR3 length equals 16 residues. The CDR3 bases are TGTGCCCGTGACACCTTCCTACGGGTTGTTGACGATAAACTCATCTTT. This translates into CARDTFLRVVDDKLIF.

This clone came up a few times. This chain links TRDV2 with TRDJ3, with TRDD3 matching over 10 bases. CDR1 and CDR2 from the germline V gene are GEAIGNYY and EKD. With V trimmed by 1 base and J by 2 bases, 4 bases remained unmatched. This CDR3 spans 18 amino acids. The CDR3, as DNA: TGTGCCTGTGACACTGGGGGATACTCCGCCTGGGACACCCGACAGATGTTTTTC. As protein: CACDTGGYSAWDTRQMFF.

By sample fraction, this clone is large. The chain combines TRDV2 with TRDJ1; possibly TRDD3 for D (5 bases). V gave up 6 bases and J gave up 4 bases, with 20 bases separating them. Germline loops: CDR1 GEAIGNYY, CDR2 EKD. The CDR3 totals 15 residues. CDR3 in DNA: TGTGCCTGTCTAAATTTACTGGAGAACCGCGATAAACTCATCTTT. It specifies CACLNLLENRDKLIF.

The chain has TRDV2 and TRDJ1, with D possibly matching TRDD3 (6 bases). Germline CDR1 and CDR2: GEAIGNYY and EKD. Between the trimmed V and J ends, which lost 0 bases and 0 bases, there was a span of 16 bases. The CDR3 length is 17 residues. The CDR3 coding sequence is TGTGCCTGTGACACCGCCTGGGGCGCCCAAAACACCGATAAACTCATCTTT. It encodes CACDTAWGAQNTDKLIF.

The chain joins TRDV2 to TRDJ2, with D perhaps TRDD3 (5 bases). V was shortened by 1 base and J by 0 bases, with 8 bases between the two germline ends. Germline V gene data show CDR1 as GEAIGNYY and CDR2 as EKD. This CDR3 has 15 residues. CDR3 sequence: CACDTVDTLTAQLFF. CDR3 DNA sequence: TGTGCCTGTGACACAGTGGATACTTTGACAGCACAACTCTTCTTT.

The rearrangement joins TRDV2 to TRDJ3; TRDD3 matches 7 bases. J lost 0 bases, V lost 0 bases, and 7 bases had no gene match. The CDR3 length is 19 residues. Germline V gene data show CDR1 as GEAIGNYY and CDR2 as EKD. The CDR3 spells CACDTGWGFSSWDTRQMFF. In nucleotides, the CDR3 is TGTGCCTGTGACACCGGCTGGGGGTTCAGCTCCTGGGACACCCGACAGATGTTTTTC.

This chain connects TRDV2 to TRDJ1, with a weak D call TRDD3 (6 bases). The V and J ends lost 0 bases and 2 bases respectively, with 12 bases between them. The CDR3 length is 15 residues. Germline lookup yields CDR1 GEAIGNYY and CDR2 EKD. The CDR3 is CACDTVIRGTDKLIF. The CDR3 DNA is TGTGCCTGTGACACCGTGATACGGGGGACCGATAAACTCATCTTT.

This clone was seen a handful of times. DNA of the CDR3: TGTGCCTGTGACCCAATACTGGGGGACTCGTACACCGATAAACTCATCTTT. Amino acid sequence: CACDPILGDSYTDKLIF. J is TRDJ1 and V is TRDV2, with 9 positions matching TRDD3. The CDR3 runs 17 residues. The J segment lost 0 bases and the V segment lost 3 bases, leaving 10 bases of the junction unmatched. Looked up from germline, CDR1 is GEAIGNYY and CDR2 is EKD.

The chain carries TRDV3 and TRDJ1; D remains ambiguous. CDR3 length equals 16 residues. V was pared by 5 bases and J by 4 bases, with 26 bases between. The germline V gene encodes CDR1 TVYSNPD and CDR2 GDNSRS (reference sequence). CDR3 region: CAAKRSPAMGHDKLIF. In nucleotides, the CDR3 is TGTGCCGCAAAAAGGTCCCCTGCCATGGGCCACGATAAACTCATCTTT. The full variable domain, completed using reference TRDV3 and TRDJ1, is CDKVTQSSPDQTVASGSEVVLLCTYDTVYSNPDLFWYRIRPDYSFQFVFYGDNSRSEGADFTQGRFSVKHILTQKAFHLVISPVRTEDSATYYCAAKRSPAMGHDKLIFGKGTRVTVEP.

In the case of this clone: This likely stems from a read error, as it lies one base from a far larger clone. This specimen includes other DNA sequences encoding the same CDR3. The chain couples TRDV2 to TRDJ3; 7 bases match TRDD3. In germline, CDR1 is GEAIGNYY, CDR2 EKD. Trimming took 0 bases from V and 1 from J; bases not matched to a gene: 26. CDR3 size: 25 residues. CDR3 residues: CACDTVSGWGTPLRLSSWDTRQMFF. Written as DNA, the CDR3 is TGTGCCTGTGACACCGTGAGTGGATGGGGGACCCCGCTTCGCTTATCGTCCTGGGACACCCGACAGATGTTTTTC.

The chain links TRDV1 to TRDJ1; either TRDD2 or TRDD3 may supply D (7 bases each). V gave up 5 bases and J gave up 2 bases, with 27 bases separating them. This CDR3 spans 19 amino acids. CDR1 is TSWWSYY, CDR2 QGS, per germline. CDR3 sequence reads: CALGPSFLLWGASTDKLIF. The CDR3 DNA reads TGTGCTCTTGGGCCATCCTTCCTTCTCTGGGGGGCCTCGACCGATAAACTCATCTTT.

This clone has a handful of counts. Its ends do not fully match the called genes, so a read error is possible. The chain recombines TRDV2 with TRDJ2; 10 bases are a match to TRDD3. Germline V CDR1 and CDR2: GEAIGNYY, EKD. The CDR3 contains 19 residues. In DNA, the CDR3 is TGTGCCTGTGACCCCCTCTTACTGGGGGATCCCCCTTTGGCAGCACAACTCTTCTTT. Amino acids: CACDPLLLGDPPLAAQLFF.

CDR3 DNA sequence: TGTGCCTGTGACAATATGGGTACTGGGGGTTCGTACACCGATAAACTCATCTTT. This encodes CACDNMGTGGSYTDKLIF. The chain is built from TRDV2 and TRDJ1; 8 bases are shared with TRDD3. CDR3 length equals 18 residues. CDR1 and CDR2 from the germline V gene are GEAIGNYY and EKD. With 2 bases clipped from V and 0 bases from J, the junction kept 13 bases outside the gene matches.

This clone has a handful of counts. The chain recombines TRDV2 with TRDJ1, with D maybe TRDD3 (5 bases). Looked up from germline, CDR1 is GEAIGNYY and CDR2 is EKD. With 2 bases removed from V and 0 bases from J, the gap between germline ends came to 12 bases. The CDR3 consists of 15 residues. The chain's CDR3 is CACDSRGSYTDKLIF. The CDR3 DNA is TGTGCCTGTGACAGTCGGGGGTCTTACACCGATAAACTCATCTTT.

This chain connects TRDV2 to TRDJ1; 9 positions agree with TRDD3. The CDR3 covers 13 residues. J gave up 4 bases and V 1 base, and 0 bases lay outside the gene matches. The germline V gene has CDR1 GEAIGNYY and CDR2 EKD. CDR3 sequence (DNA): TGTGCCTGTGACACTGGGGGATACGATAAACTCATCTTT. It codes for CACDTGGYDKLIF.

This clone has more than one count but fewer than ten. The chain carries TRDV2 and TRDJ3; 9 bases agree with TRDD3. J was trimmed by 0 bases and V by 6 bases; bases with no gene match: 5. This CDR3 region has 17 residues. CDR1 and CDR2 from the germline V gene are GEAIGNYY and EKD. CDR3 bases: TGTGCCTGTCTACTGGGGGAAAGCTCCTGGGACACCCGACAGATGTTTTTC. Protein: CACLLGESSWDTRQMFF.

This clone showed up just once. This CDR3 reads CACDSLLGDTLDKLIF. Here the CDR3 DNA reads TGTGCCTGTGACTCGCTACTGGGGGATACCCTCGATAAACTCATCTTT. This sequence joins TRDV2 and TRDJ1, with 12 bases identical to TRDD3. The CDR3 contains 16 residues. J lost 4 bases, V lost 3 bases, and 8 bases had no gene match. The germline V gene encodes CDR1 GEAIGNYY and CDR2 EKD.

The rearrangement links TRDV2 to TRDJ3, with D uncertain. The V end was cut by 0 bases, the J end by 0 bases, with 11 bases between. Per germline, CDR1 GEAIGNYY and CDR2 EKD. The CDR3 length is 18 residues. The CDR3 reads CACDTADKSSWDTRQMFF. In DNA, the CDR3 is TGTGCCTGTGACACCGCGGACAAAAGCTCCTGGGACACCCGACAGATGTTTTTC.

This clone turned up a few times. The chain employs TRDV2 and TRDJ1, with D possibly being TRDD3 (5 bases). The CDR3 length is 18 residues. V dropped 3 bases and J dropped 0 bases, with 22 bases sitting between them. Looked up from germline, CDR1 is GEAIGNYY and CDR2 is EKD. The CDR3 nucleotides read TGTGCCTGTGACGGATTGTCGGGGGCACCACGGTACACCGATAAACTCATCTTT. Translating gives CACDGLSGAPRYTDKLIF.

J is TRDJ1 and V is TRDV3, with 8 bases identical to TRDD3. Germline V gives CDR1 TVYSNPD, CDR2 GDNSRS (reference sequence). The length of the CDR3 is 17 residues. The V and J ends lost 3 bases and 0 bases, in that order; junction bases with no gene match: 15. CDR3 bases: TGTGCCTTCTATCCTGTACACTGGGGGCTCGACACCGATAAACTCATCTTT. Translated, it gives CAFYPVHWGLDTDKLIF.